Below are 28 T cell receptor beta chains sequenced from a single sample in a study of early T cells in non-severe SARS-CoV-2 infection. Each CDR3 protein is one row after TCRdb ran MiXCR on the 5' RACE reads. The table records roughly 86,000 distinct CDR3 sequences, about 6% of them present only once. Sequencing input: whole blood. The receptors were sampled from an adult who was a healthcare worker with PCR-confirmed SARS-CoV-2 infection or an uninfected control (not recorded which).

This chain's CDR3 is CASSLNPADNEQFF. The CDR3 DNA reads TGTGCCAGCAGCTTAAACCCTGCGGACAATGAGCAGTTCTTC. The V and J genes are TRBV7-2 and TRBJ2-1; the D is unclear. The V gene's germline CDR1 is SGHTA and CDR2 FQGNSA. The V and J ends lost 2 bases and 5 bases respectively, with 10 bases between them. This CDR3 spans 14 amino acids.

This clonotype came up many times. The CDR3 is CANYRVQEQYF. The CDR3 DNA is TGCGCCAACTACAGGGTCCAGGAGCAGTACTTC. The genes are TRBV5-1 and TRBJ2-7; the D gene is possibly TRBD1 (6 bases). The CDR3 runs 11 residues. CDR1 is SGHRS and CDR2 is YFSETQ in the germline V gene. Deletions cut 9 bases from V and 7 bases from J, with 14 bases between.

This chain joins TRBV7-2 and TRBJ2-3; D gene uncertain. With 5 bases removed from V and 2 bases from J, the gap between germline ends came to 11 bases. This CDR3 is 14 amino acids long. The germline V gene has CDR1 SGHTA and CDR2 FQGNSA. CDR3 DNA sequence: TGTGCCAGCAGCGACGGGCCGCACACAGATACGCAGTATTTT. This encodes CASSDGPHTDTQYF.

This clonotype was counted at least ten times. The chain joins TRBV6-5 to TRBJ2-7; the match to TRBD1 covers 7 bases. V lost 6 bases and J lost 6; bases outside the gene matches: 8. This CDR3 has 13 amino acids. Germline lookup yields CDR1 MNHEY and CDR2 SVGAGI. For the CDR3, the DNA is TGTGCCAGCAGACGGCAGGGGGTCCGCGAGCAGTACTTC. Its protein is CASRRQGVREQYF.

This clonotype was detected many times. V is TRBV10-3 and J is TRBJ2-5; tentatively, D is TRBD1 (7 bases). In germline, CDR1 is ENHRY, CDR2 SYGVKD. V was cut by 5 bases and J by 1 base, with 8 bases left in between. This CDR3 spans 13 amino acids. CDR3 sequence (DNA): TGTGCCATCAGTCAGGGGGGCCAAGAGACCCAGTACTTC. It yields the protein CAISQGGQETQYF.

The CDR3 sequence: CSAHGLAGGPAGELFF. The CDR3 nucleotides read TGCAGTGCGCACGGACTAGCGGGAGGGCCGGCCGGGGAGCTGTTTTTT. This sequence joins TRBV20-1 and TRBJ2-2; 15 positions match TRBD2. V lost 6 bases to trimming and J lost 6 bases; unmatched junction nucleotides: 8. This CDR3 spans 16 amino acids. Germline-derived CDR1 and CDR2 are DFQATT and SNEGSKA (reference sequence).

This clonotype came up many times. The J gene is TRBJ2-1, the V gene TRBV10-2, with 11 bases matching TRBD2. V trimming: 4 bases; J trimming: 7 bases; junction bases outside the gene matches: 18. The CDR3 is made up of 19 amino acids. Germline values: CDR1 WSHSY, CDR2 SAAADI. The DNA of the CDR3 is TGCGCCAGCAGTGGAAGAACTAGCGGGGGCTCATCTGTGGGGAATGAGCAGTTCTTC. Translated: CASSGRTSGGSSVGNEQFF.

This clonotype was observed at least ten times. The rearrangement links TRBV20-1 to TRBJ1-1; a possible D gene is TRBD1 (5 bases). The germline V gene has CDR1 DFQATT and CDR2 SNEGSKA (reference sequence). V lost 3 bases and J 8 bases, leaving 16 bases between the germline ends. The CDR3 has 13 amino acids. The CDR3, as DNA: TGCAGTGCTAGTCTGTTCGGGCGGGGGGAAGCTTTCTTT. It is translated as CSASLFGRGEAFF.

This clonotype has more than one count but fewer than ten. The rearrangement uses TRBV29-1 and TRBJ2-5; TRBD2 is a possible D gene (6 bases). The V end was cut by 7 bases, the J end by 3 bases, with 18 bases between. The CDR3 covers 14 residues. Germline V gives CDR1 SQVTM, CDR2 ANQGSEA. The CDR3 sequence is CSGGGFAGKETQYF. The CDR3 nucleotides read TGCAGCGGGGGAGGTTTTGCGGGGAAAGAGACCCAGTACTTC. Full variable domain (missing parts from reference TRBV29-1 and TRBJ2-5): SAVISQKPSRDICQRGTSLTIQCQVDSQVTMMFWYRQQPGQSLTLIATANQGSEATYESGFVIDKFPISRPNLTFSTLTVSNMSPEDSSIYLCSGGGFAGKETQYFGPGTRLLVL.

This clonotype was picked up many times. The chain combines TRBV18 with TRBJ1-6; a weak D match, TRBD1 (6 bases). Germline V gene data show CDR1 as KGHSH and CDR2 as LQKENI. V was shortened by 4 bases and J by 0 bases, with 10 bases between the two germline ends. This CDR3 has 16 residues. CDR3 sequence reads: CASSRDTSSYNSPLHF. For the CDR3, the DNA is TGTGCCAGCTCACGGGACACTAGCTCCTATAATTCACCCCTCCACTTT.

This clonotype came up many times. The gene calls are TRBV10-3 and TRBJ2-4; 11 nucleotides line up with TRBD1. From germline, CDR1 is ENHRY and CDR2 SYGVKD. The trim removed 6 bases at V and 3 bases at J, leaving 4 bases unmatched. This CDR3 comprises 15 residues. The CDR3 loop is CAISPGQGVKNIQYF. In nucleotides, the CDR3 is TGTGCCATCAGCCCGGGACAGGGGGTCAAAAACATTCAGTACTTC.

In its sample, this clonotype was seen a few times. The chain recombines TRBV6-5 with TRBJ2-7; D gene uncertain. The V and J ends lost 2 bases and 0 bases respectively, with 5 bases between them. The CDR3 runs to 13 residues. Germline values: CDR1 MNHEY, CDR2 SVGAGI. CDR3 region: CASSYRSSYEQYF. Written as DNA, the CDR3 is TGTGCCAGCAGTTACAGGAGCTCCTACGAGCAGTACTTC.

This clonotype was seen repeatedly, ten times or more. The V gene is TRBV4-2, the J gene TRBJ2-5; 12 positions match TRBD2. CDR1 is LGHNA and CDR2 is YNFKEQ in the germline V gene. With 4 bases clipped from V and 1 base from J, the junction kept 4 bases outside the gene matches. The CDR3 sequence is 16 residues long. In nucleotides, the CDR3 is TGTGCCAGCAGCCCCAGACTAGCGGGGGCCCAAGAGACCCAGTACTTC. This codes for CASSPRLAGAQETQYF.

This clonotype was observed at least ten times. The chain has TRBV6-1 and TRBJ1-5, with D possibly matching TRBD1 (5 bases). CDR3 size: 15 residues. Germline CDR1 is MNHNS and CDR2 is SASEGT. Trimming pared 0 bases from V and 10 bases from J, leaving 16 bases between. The CDR3 spells CASSEAGGILVPQHF. The CDR3 bases are TGTGCCAGCAGTGAAGCTGGGGGGATTTTGGTCCCCCAGCATTTT.

To note about this clonotype: A much more abundant neighbour one base away suggests this may be a read error. The chain carries TRBV5-4 and TRBJ2-7, with TRBD1 matching 8 bases. Germline loops: CDR1 SGHNT, CDR2 YYREEE (reference sequence). The CDR3 covers 15 residues. The CDR3 region is CASSLGTGTPYKQYF. The CDR3 DNA follows: TGTGCCAGCAGCTTGGGGACAGGGACCCCCTACAAGCAGTACTTC.

This clonotype was picked up a small number of times. The CDR3 DNA sequence: TGTGCCAGCAGCTTGGGAGGGAAAACTGAAGCTTTCTTT. Translation gives CASSLGGKTEAFF. The J gene is TRBJ1-1, the V gene TRBV5-5; D ambiguous. This CDR3 is 13 amino acids long. Per germline, CDR1 SGHKS and CDR2 YYEKEE (reference sequence). V lost 0 bases and J 5 bases, leaving 8 bases between the germline ends.

The table lists this clonotype with many counts. The chain combines TRBV4-2 with TRBJ2-1; D is uncertain. V was trimmed by 1 base and J by 8 bases, leaving 12 bases between them. Per the germline V gene, CDR1 is LGHNA and CDR2 is YNFKEQ. The CDR3 is 14 residues long. The CDR3 reads CASSQAHVRDEQFF. CDR3 nucleotides: TGTGCCAGCAGCCAAGCTCACGTCCGGGATGAGCAGTTCTTC.

This clonotype was seen at least ten times. The chain joins TRBV15 to TRBJ2-4; D may be TRBD1 (5 bases). Trimming shortened V by 1 base and J by 4 bases, and 11 bases separated the two germline ends. Per germline, CDR1 LNHNV and CDR2 YYDKDF (reference sequence). The CDR3 is made up of 15 amino acids. The DNA for the CDR3 is TGTGCCACCAGCAGAGGGGCGGACATGAAAAACATTCAGTACTTC. Residues: CATSRGADMKNIQYF.

This chain links TRBV7-2 with TRBJ1-6, with D possibly matching TRBD1 (6 bases). V was clipped by 2 bases and J by 8 bases, with 16 bases between them. Germline lookup yields CDR1 SGHTA and CDR2 FQGNSA. The CDR3 has 16 amino acids. The CDR3 loop is CASSLRRRAGDSPLHF. The DNA of the CDR3 is TGTGCCAGCAGCTTAAGGCGGCGGGCAGGGGATTCACCCCTCCACTTT.

Ten or more counts support this clonotype. One end of the junction does not line up with germline, which may come from a read error. This rearrangement joins TRBV7-6 to TRBJ2-7; TRBD1 matches 10 bases. Germline loops: CDR1 SGHVS, CDR2 FNYEAQ. The CDR3 length is 17 residues. The CDR3 sequence is CASSLEYPGQGFHEQYF. CDR3 in DNA: TGTGCCAGCAGTTTAGAATATCCGGGACAGGGGTTCCACGAGCAGTACTTC. The full variable domain, with the rest looked up from reference TRBV7-6 and TRBJ2-7, is GAGVSQSPRYKVTKRGQDVALRCDPISGHVSLYWYRQALGQGPEFLTYFNYEAQQDKSGLPNDRFSAERPEGSISTLTIQRTEQRDSAMYRCASSLEYPGQGFHEQYFGPGTRLTVT.

Ten or more counts support this clonotype. The V call is TRBV5-1, the J call TRBJ2-7; possibly TRBD2 for D (5 bases). V was cut by 0 bases and J by 0 bases, with 7 bases left in between. CDR3 length equals 14 residues. From germline, CDR1 is SGHRS and CDR2 YFSETQ. This chain's CDR3 is CASSLGETSYEQYF. The CDR3 bases are TGCGCCAGCAGCTTGGGGGAGACCTCCTACGAGCAGTACTTC.

V is TRBV6-2 or TRBV6-3 and J is TRBJ2-1, with TRBD2 matching 7 bases. Trimming removed 6 bases from V and 0 bases from J; junction bases left unmatched: 8. The germline gives CDR1 MNHEY, CDR2 SVGEGT. The CDR3 length is 16 residues. The CDR3 loop reads CASRTSGEASYNEQFF. In DNA form, the CDR3 reads TGTGCCAGCAGGACCAGCGGGGAGGCCTCCTACAATGAGCAGTTCTTC.

V gene TRBV5-4 combines with J gene TRBJ2-7; maybe TRBD1 (5 bases). The CDR3 is 15 amino acids. V was clipped by 0 bases and J by 2 bases, with 12 bases between them. Germline V CDR1 and CDR2: SGHNT, YYREEE (reference sequence). The chain's CDR3 is CASSLETVVPYEQYF. Here the CDR3 DNA reads TGTGCCAGCAGCTTGGAGACAGTAGTTCCCTACGAGCAGTACTTC. Variable domain in full (rest from reference TRBV5-4 and TRBJ2-7): ETGVTQSPTHLIKTRGQQVTLRCSSQSGHNTVSWYQQALGQGPQFIFQYYREEENGRGNFPPRFSGLQFPNYSSELNVNALELDDSALYLCASSLETVVPYEQYFGPGTRLTVT.

This clonotype was picked up many times. The CDR3 spells CSAEGASGREDEQFF. The CDR3 DNA reads as TGCAGTGCTGAGGGGGCTAGCGGGAGAGAGGATGAGCAGTTCTTC. The V call is TRBV20-1, the J call TRBJ2-1; TRBD2 matches 10 bases. V shed 5 bases and J 8 bases; nucleotides not matched to a gene: 12. The V gene's germline CDR1 is DFQATT and CDR2 SNEGSKA (reference sequence). The CDR3 runs 15 residues.

This clonotype has ten or more counts. The chain has TRBV29-1 and TRBJ2-7, with D possibly being TRBD1 (6 bases). Germline CDR1 reads SQVTM; CDR2 reads ANQGSEA. V shed 7 bases and J shed 0 bases, with 13 bases lying between them. The CDR3 totals 13 residues. The CDR3 DNA is TGCAGCGCTGTCAGGGGTACCTCCTACGAGCAGTACTTC. Its protein product is CSAVRGTSYEQYF.

This clonotype was observed at least ten times. The chain uses TRBV2 and TRBJ2-5, with D uncertain. CDR3 length: 13 residues. The germline gives CDR1 SNHLY, CDR2 FYNNEI. Between the trimmed V and J ends, which lost 8 bases and 5 bases, there was a span of 15 bases. CDR3 bases: TGTGCCAGCCCCCCGACCCCAGCTGAGACCCAGTACTTC. Amino acid sequence: CASPPTPAETQYF.

This clonotype was observed at least ten times. The chain has TRBV7-9 and TRBJ2-7, with D unresolved. Trimming shortened V by 5 bases and J by 4 bases, and 6 bases separated the two germline ends. The CDR3 contains 11 residues. Germline CDR1 SEHNR, CDR2 FQNEAQ (reference sequence). CDR3 amino acids: CASSIKYEQYF. DNA of the CDR3: TGTGCCAGCAGCATTAAATACGAGCAGTACTTC. Full variable domain (outside the CDR3, taken from reference TRBV7-9 and TRBJ2-7): DTGVSQNPRHKITKRGQNVTFRCDPISEHNRLYWYRQTLGQGPEFLTYFQNEAQLEKSRLLSDRFSAERPKGSFSTLEIQRTEQGDSAMYLCASSIKYEQYFGPGTRLTVT.

This clonotype showed up many times. The rearrangement joins TRBV7-2 to TRBJ2-1; 8 bases line up with TRBD2. Germline values: CDR1 SGHTA, CDR2 FQGNSA. V dropped 1 base and J dropped 4; count of bases not matched to a gene: 12. The CDR3 extends over 18 amino acids. The CDR3 loop reads CASSLEQSRGTSYNEQFF. For the CDR3, the DNA is TGTGCCAGCAGCTTAGAACAGTCGAGGGGGACTAGTTACAATGAGCAGTTCTTC.